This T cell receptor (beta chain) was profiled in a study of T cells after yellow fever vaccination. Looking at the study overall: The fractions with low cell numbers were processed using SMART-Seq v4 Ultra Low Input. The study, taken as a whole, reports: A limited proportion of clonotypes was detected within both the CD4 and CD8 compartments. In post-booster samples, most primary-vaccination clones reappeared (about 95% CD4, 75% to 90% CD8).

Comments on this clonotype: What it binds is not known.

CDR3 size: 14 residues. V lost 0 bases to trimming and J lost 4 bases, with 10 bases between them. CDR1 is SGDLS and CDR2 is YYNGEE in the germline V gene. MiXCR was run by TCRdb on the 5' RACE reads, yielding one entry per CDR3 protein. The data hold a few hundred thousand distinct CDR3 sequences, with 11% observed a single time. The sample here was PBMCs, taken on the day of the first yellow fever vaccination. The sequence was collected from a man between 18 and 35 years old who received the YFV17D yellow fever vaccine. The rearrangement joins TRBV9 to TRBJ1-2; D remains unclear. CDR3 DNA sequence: TGTGCCAGCAGCGTAGATCACCCCTTCTATGGCTACACCTTC. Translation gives CASSVDHPFYGYTF.